This T cell receptor (beta chain) was captured in a study of shared clonotypes between healthy human individuals. In the study overall: Aged between 18 and 49, the donors were a couple of women and three men. The plates for each donor numbered three CD4 naive, three CD4 memory, two CD8 naive and one CD8 memory.

About this clone itself: Its specificity is unknown.

Regarding the study as a whole: An expected dependence of interdonor clonotype sharing on sequencing depth was noted.

In the original workflow: ImmunoSEQ only sent back junction sequences with no quality scores, so filtering was done differently. The assay was immunoSEQ multiplex PCR, and TCRdb's table has in-frame clones only and misses some. V and J calls and clone size are as listed in that table; D and trimming were resolved from the DNA. This table holds 1,500,000 or so clones, approximately 98.5% found once. The sample taken for sequencing was naive CD4+ T cells sorted from blood. The sample's subset: CD45RA+ positively selected. This clonotype was sampled from a man younger than 45 in good health.

The CDR3 spells CASSAPGPQETQYF. CDR3 nucleotide sequence: TGTGCCAGCAGTGCCCCGGGACCTCAAGAGACCCAGTACTTC. This chain connects TRBV25-1 to TRBJ2-5; D is possibly TRBD1 or TRBD2 (5 bases each). Germline V lookup: CDR1 MGHDK, CDR2 SYGVNS. V was trimmed by 4 bases and J by 2 bases, leaving 11 bases between them. The CDR3 is 14 residues long.